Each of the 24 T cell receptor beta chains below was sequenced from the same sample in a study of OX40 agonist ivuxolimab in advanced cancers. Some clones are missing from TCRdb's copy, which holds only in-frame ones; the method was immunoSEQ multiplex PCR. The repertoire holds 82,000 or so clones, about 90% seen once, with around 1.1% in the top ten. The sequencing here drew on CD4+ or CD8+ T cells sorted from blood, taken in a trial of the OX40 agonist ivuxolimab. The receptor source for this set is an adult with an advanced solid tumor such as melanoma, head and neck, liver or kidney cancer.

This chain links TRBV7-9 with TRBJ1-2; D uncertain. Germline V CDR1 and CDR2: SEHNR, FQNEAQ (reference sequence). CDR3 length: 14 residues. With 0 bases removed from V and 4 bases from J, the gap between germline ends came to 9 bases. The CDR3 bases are TGTGCCAGCAGCTTAGCCACGGGATCCTATGGCTACACCTTC. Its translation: CASSLATGSYGYTF.

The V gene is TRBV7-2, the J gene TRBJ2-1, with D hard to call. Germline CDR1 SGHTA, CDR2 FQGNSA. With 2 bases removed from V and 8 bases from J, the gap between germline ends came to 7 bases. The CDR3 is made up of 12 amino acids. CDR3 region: CASSLIEDEQFF. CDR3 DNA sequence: TGTGCCAGCAGCTTAATAGAGGATGAGCAGTTCTTC.

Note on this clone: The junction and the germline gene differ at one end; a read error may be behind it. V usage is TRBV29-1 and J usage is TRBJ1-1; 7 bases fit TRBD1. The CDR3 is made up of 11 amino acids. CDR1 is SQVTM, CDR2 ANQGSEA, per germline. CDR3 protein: CSATKQGQIIF. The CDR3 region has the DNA TGCAGCGCCACGAAACAGGGGCAGATAATTTTT.

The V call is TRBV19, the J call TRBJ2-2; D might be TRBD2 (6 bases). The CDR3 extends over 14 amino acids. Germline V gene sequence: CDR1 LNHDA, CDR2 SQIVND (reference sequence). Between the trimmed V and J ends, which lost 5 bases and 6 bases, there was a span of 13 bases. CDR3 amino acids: CASSGGNRPGELFF. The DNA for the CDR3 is TGTGCCAGTAGTGGGGGGAATCGACCCGGGGAGCTGTTTTTT.

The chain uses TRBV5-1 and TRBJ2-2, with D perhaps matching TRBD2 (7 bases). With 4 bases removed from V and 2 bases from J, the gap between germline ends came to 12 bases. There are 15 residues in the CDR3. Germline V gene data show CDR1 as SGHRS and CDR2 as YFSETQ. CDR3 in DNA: TGCGCCAGCAGCCAAAGCGGGACAAACACCGGGGAGCTGTTTTTT. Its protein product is CASSQSGTNTGELFF.

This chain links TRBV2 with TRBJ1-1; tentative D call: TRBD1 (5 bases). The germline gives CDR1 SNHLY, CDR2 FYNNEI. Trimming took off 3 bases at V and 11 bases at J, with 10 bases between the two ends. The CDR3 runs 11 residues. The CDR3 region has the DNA TGTGCCAGCAGTGACAGGGTAGTTGCTTTCTTT. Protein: CASSDRVVAFF.

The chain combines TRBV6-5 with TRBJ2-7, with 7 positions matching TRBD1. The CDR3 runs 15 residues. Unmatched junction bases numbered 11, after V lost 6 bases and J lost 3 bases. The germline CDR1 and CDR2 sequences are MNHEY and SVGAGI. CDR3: CASRAFGTADYEQYF. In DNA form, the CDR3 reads TGTGCCAGCAGGGCCTTCGGGACAGCCGACTACGAGCAGTACTTC.

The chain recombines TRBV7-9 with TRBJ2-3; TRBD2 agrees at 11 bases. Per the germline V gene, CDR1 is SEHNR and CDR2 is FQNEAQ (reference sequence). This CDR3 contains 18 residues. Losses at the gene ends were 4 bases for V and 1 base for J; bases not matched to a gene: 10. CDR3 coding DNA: TGTGCCAGCAGCTCCCAGAAAACTAGCGGGAGAGGCACAGATACGCAGTATTTT. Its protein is CASSSQKTSGRGTDTQYF.

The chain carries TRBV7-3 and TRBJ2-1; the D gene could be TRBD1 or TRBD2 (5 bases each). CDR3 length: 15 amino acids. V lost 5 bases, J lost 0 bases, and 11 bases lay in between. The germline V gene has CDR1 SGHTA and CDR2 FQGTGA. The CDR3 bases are TGTGCCAGCAGCCCGGCCGGGGCCTCCTACAATGAGCAGTTCTTC. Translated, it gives CASSPAGASYNEQFF. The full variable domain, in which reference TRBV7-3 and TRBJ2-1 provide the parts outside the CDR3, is GAGVSQTPSNKVTEKGKYVELRCDPISGHTALYWYRQSLGQGPEFLIYFQGTGAADDSGLPNDRFFAVRPEGSVSTLKIQRTERGDSAVYLCASSPAGASYNEQFFGPGTRLTVL.

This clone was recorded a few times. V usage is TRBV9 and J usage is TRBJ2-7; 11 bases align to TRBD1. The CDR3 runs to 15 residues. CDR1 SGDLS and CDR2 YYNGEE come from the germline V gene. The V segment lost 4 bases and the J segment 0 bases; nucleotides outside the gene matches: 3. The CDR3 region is CASSTGQGASYEQYF. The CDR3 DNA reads TGTGCCAGCAGCACAGGACAGGGGGCCTCCTACGAGCAGTACTTC.

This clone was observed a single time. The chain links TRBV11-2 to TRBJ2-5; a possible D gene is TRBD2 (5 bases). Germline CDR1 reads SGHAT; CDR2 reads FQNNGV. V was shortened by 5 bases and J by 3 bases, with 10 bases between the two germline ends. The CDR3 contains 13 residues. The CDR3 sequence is CASSPTREETQYF. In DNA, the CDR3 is TGTGCCAGCAGCCCCACTAGGGAAGAGACCCAGTACTTC.

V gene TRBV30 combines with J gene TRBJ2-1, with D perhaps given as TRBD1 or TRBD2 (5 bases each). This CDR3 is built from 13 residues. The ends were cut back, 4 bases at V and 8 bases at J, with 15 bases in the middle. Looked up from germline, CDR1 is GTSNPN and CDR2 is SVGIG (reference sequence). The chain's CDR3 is CAWTFGGIYEQFF. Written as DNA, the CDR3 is TGTGCCTGGACCTTTGGGGGTATATATGAGCAGTTCTTC.

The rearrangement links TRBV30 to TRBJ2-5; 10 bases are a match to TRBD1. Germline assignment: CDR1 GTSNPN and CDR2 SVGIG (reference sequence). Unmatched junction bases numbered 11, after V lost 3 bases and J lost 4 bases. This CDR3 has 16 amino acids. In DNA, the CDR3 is TGTGCCTGGAGAGGACAGGGGGGCGAGACGGGAGAGACCCAGTACTTC. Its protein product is CAWRGQGGETGETQYF.

This CDR3 reads CASSRDGESNQPQHF. The CDR3 DNA reads TGTGCCAGCAGCCGCGACGGGGAGAGCAATCAGCCCCAGCATTTT. The chain links TRBV2 to TRBJ1-5; the D is unclear. Germline CDR1 reads SNHLY; CDR2 reads FYNNEI. CDR3 size: 15 residues. V was shortened by 6 bases and J by 1 base, with 13 bases between the two germline ends. The whole variable domain, filled in from reference TRBV2 and TRBJ1-5, reads EPEVTQTPSHQVTQMGQEVILRCVPISNHLYFYWYRQILGQKVEFLVSFYNNEISEKSEIFDDQFSVERPDGSNFTLKIRSTKLEDSAMYFCASSRDGESNQPQHFGDGTRLSIL.

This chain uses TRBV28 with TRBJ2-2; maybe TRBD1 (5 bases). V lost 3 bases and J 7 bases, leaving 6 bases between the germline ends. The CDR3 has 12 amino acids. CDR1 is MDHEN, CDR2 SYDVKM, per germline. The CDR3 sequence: CASSLGHGELFF. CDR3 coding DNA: TGTGCCAGCAGTTTGGGGCACGGGGAGCTGTTTTTT.

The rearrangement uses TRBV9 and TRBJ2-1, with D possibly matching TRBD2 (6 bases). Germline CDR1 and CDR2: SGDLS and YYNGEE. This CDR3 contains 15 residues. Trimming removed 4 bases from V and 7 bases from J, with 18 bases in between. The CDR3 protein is CASSPRFSGRNEQFF. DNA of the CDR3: TGTGCCAGCAGCCCCCGATTTAGCGGAAGGAATGAGCAGTTCTTC.

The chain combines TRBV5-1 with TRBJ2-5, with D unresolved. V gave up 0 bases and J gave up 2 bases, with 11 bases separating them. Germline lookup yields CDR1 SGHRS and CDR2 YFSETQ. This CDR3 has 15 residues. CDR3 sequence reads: CASSLATDPQETQYF. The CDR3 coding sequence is TGCGCCAGCAGCTTGGCCACGGATCCACAAGAGACCCAGTACTTC.

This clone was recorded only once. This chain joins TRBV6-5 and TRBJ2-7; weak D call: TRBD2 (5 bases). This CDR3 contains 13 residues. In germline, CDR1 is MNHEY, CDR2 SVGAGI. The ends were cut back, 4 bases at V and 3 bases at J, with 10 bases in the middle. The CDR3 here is CASSFNAGYEQYF. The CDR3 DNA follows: TGTGCCAGCAGTTTTAACGCGGGCTACGAGCAGTACTTC.

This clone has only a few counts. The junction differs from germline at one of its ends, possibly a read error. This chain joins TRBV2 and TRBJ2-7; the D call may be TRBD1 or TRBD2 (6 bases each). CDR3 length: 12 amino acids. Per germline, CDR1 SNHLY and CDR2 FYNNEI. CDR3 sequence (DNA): TGTGCCAGCAGTCCCCTAGCGCAGGGGCCAAACTTC. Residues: CASSPLAQGPNF.

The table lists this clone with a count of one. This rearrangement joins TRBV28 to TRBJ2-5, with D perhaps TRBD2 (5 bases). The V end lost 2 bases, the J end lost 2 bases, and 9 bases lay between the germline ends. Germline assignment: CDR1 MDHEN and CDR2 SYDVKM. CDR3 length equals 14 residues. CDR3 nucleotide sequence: TGTGCCAGCAGTTTACTCGGGATTCAAGAGACCCAGTACTTC. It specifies CASSLLGIQETQYF.

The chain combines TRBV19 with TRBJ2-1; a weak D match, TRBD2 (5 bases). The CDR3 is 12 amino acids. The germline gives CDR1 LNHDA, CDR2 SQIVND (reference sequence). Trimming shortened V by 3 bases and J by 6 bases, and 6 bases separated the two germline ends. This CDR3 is CASSMRANEQFF. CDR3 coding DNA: TGTGCCAGTAGTATGAGGGCCAATGAGCAGTTCTTC.

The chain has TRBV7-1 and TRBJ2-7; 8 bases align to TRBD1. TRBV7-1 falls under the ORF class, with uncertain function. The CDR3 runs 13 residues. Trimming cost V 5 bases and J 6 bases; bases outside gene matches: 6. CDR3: CASSLKQGVEQYF. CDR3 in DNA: TGTGCCAGCAGCCTTAAACAGGGGGTCGAGCAGTACTTC.

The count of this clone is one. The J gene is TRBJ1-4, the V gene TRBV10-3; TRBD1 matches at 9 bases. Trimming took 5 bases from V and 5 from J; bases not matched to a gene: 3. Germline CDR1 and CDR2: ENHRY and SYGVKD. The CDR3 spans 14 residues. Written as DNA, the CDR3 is TGTGCCATCAGTTCGACAGGGGGAAATGAAAAACTGTTTTTT. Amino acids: CAISSTGGNEKLFF.

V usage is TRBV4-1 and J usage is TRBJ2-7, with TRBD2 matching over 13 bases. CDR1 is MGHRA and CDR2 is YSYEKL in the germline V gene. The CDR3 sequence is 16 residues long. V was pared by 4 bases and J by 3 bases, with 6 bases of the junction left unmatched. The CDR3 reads CASSPGTSGNHYEQYF. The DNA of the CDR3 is TGCGCCAGCAGCCCTGGGACTAGCGGGAATCACTACGAGCAGTACTTC.